These 2 T cell receptor beta chains share one sample of origin, sequenced in a study of blood T cell repertoires in COVID-19. Clones were read by immunoSEQ multiplex PCR, and TCRdb kept only the in-frame ones, dropping some. The sample lists about 280,000 clones; over 75% were seen once. Sequences were obtained from peripheral blood. The receptors derive from a man in his forties or fifties with active or convalescent COVID-19.

V gene TRBV29-1 combines with J gene TRBJ2-3; D possibly corresponds to TRBD2 (5 bases). The CDR3 runs 10 residues. Trimming cost V 6 bases and J 5 bases, with 6 bases left between them. Germline CDR1 reads SQVTM; CDR2 reads ANQGSEA. The CDR3 is CSVEVDTQYF. The CDR3, as DNA: TGCAGCGTGGAGGTAGATACGCAGTATTTT.

The gene calls are TRBV5-3 and TRBJ2-7; D is undetermined. TRBV5-3 is treated as an ORF (open reading frame) with a function not yet certain. The CDR3 runs 13 residues. V was shortened by 5 bases and J by 1 base, with 10 bases between the two germline ends. CDR3: CARSSGFSYEQYF. CDR3 nucleotides: TGTGCCAGAAGTTCCGGGTTTTCCTACGAGCAGTACTTC.